This T cell receptor (delta chain) was recorded in a study of gamma-delta chains in newborns, infants, children. Background on the study: Microbial exposure reportedly drives polyclonal innate γδ T cell expansion after birth.

CDR3 size: 17 residues. V was pared by 5 bases and J by 0 bases, with 6 bases of the junction left unmatched. Germline V gene sequence: CDR1 GEAIGNYY, CDR2 EKD. TCRdb repeated clone calling on the reads with CATT. Seen here are 13,000 to 15,000 delta-chain clones, 7% to 7.5% observed once, and the top ten hold around 20%. This clone has only a few counts. The protein TCRdb lists belongs to a much larger clone and differs from this DNA's translation at residue 4, which points to a read error; the protein shown is made from the DNA. This TCR came from a child who was a newborn, infant or young child, either healthy, febrile or measles-vaccinated (not recorded which). Sample: blood. The chain uses TRDV2 and TRDJ2; 12 bases align to TRDD3. CDR3 region: CACGSLGDTALTAQLFF. CDR3 coding DNA: TGTGCCTGTGGCTCCCTGGGGGATACGGCTTTGACAGCACAACTCTTCTTT.